A selection of T cell receptor beta chains follows, all from one sample in a study of CD8+CD57+ T cells in acquired aplastic anemia. Each CDR3 protein gets one entry after TCRdb re-called the reads with MiXCR. Of about 270,000 distinct CDR3 sequences in the sample, about 56% were seen once. Sequenced sample: sorted CD4+, CD8+, or CD8+CD57+ T cells (not recorded which) from PBMCs. Receptors were obtained from a human donor with severe aplastic anemia or a healthy control (not recorded which). Both conserved end residues are part of each CDR3. Fields, in order: V gene, clone size, D gene, J gene, CDR3 DNA, CDR3 protein. A D gene is named only where the DNA matches it firmly. The size entry is marked missing in some rows and otherwise reads once, few, many or a size class.

V gene: TRBV5-1; clone size: -; D gene: -; J gene: TRBJ2-3; CDR3 DNA: TGCGCCAGCAGCCCGGGACCGGGCAGAGGGTTCACAGATACGCAGTATTTT; CDR3 protein: CASSPGPGRGFTDTQYF
V gene: TRBV7-9; clone size: -; D gene: TRBD1; J gene: TRBJ2-7; CDR3 DNA: TGTGCCAGCAGCTCGTTCCAGGGGGCCGGGTTCCGGGAGCAGTACTTC; CDR3 protein: CASSSFQGAGFREQYF
V gene: TRBV7-8; clone size: -; D gene: -; J gene: TRBJ2-1; CDR3 DNA: TGTGCCAGCAGCTCAGGACCGGCTTCCTACAATGAGCAGTTCTTC; CDR3 protein: CASSSGPASYNEQFF
V gene: TRBV5-1; clone size: once; D gene: TRBD2; J gene: TRBJ2-3; CDR3 DNA: TGCGCCAGCAGCTTGCAAGCGGGAGGGCCAGATACGCAGTATTTT; CDR3 protein: CASSLQAGGPDTQYF
V gene: TRBV2; clone size: -; D gene: TRBD1; J gene: TRBJ1-5; CDR3 DNA: TGTGCCAGCAGTGGAACAGGGGGCTTACAGCCCCAGCATTTT; CDR3 protein: CASSGTGGLQPQHF
V gene: TRBV7-6; clone size: few; D gene: -; J gene: TRBJ2-1; CDR3 DNA: TGTGCCAGCTCGCGGACGGGGGAGTTCTTC; CDR3 protein: CASSRTGEFF
V gene: TRBV6-6; clone size: many; D gene: -; J gene: TRBJ2-7; CDR3 DNA: TGTGCCAGCAGTTACCTCAACAGGGTGATCCACTCCTACGAGCAGTACTTC; CDR3 protein: CASSYLNRVIHSYEQYF
V gene: TRBV7-8; clone size: -; D gene: -; J gene: TRBJ2-3; CDR3 DNA: TGTGCCAGCAGCTTGGACCTAGCAGGCACAGATACGCAGTATTTT; CDR3 protein: CASSLDLAGTDTQYF
V gene: TRBV7-9; clone size: once; D gene: -; J gene: TRBJ2-7; CDR3 DNA: TGTGCCAGCAGCTTACTGGGGGCTCCACCACTCTACGAGCAGTACTTC; CDR3 protein: CASSLLGAPPLYEQYF
V gene: TRBV20-1; clone size: many; D gene: -; J gene: TRBJ2-1; CDR3 DNA: TGCAGTGCCCGCGGGGGCAGGGGTTCCTACAATGAGCAGTTCTTC; CDR3 protein: CSARGGRGSYNEQFF
V gene: TRBV2; clone size: -; D gene: TRBD1; J gene: TRBJ2-7; CDR3 DNA: TGTGCCAGCACCCAGCAAAGGACAGGGTCGAACGAGCAGTACTTC; CDR3 protein: CASTQQRTGSNEQYF
V gene: TRBV19; clone size: many; D gene: -; J gene: TRBJ1-3; CDR3 DNA: TGTGCCAGTAGTATAGAAGACAGCAGAAGGCCGAACACCATATATTTT; CDR3 protein: CASSIEDSRRPNTIYF
V gene: TRBV12-3/TRBV12-4; clone size: -; D gene: TRBD2; J gene: TRBJ2-5; CDR3 DNA: TGTGCCAGCAGATTAGCGGGGGTGGGGGAGACCCAGTACTTC; CDR3 protein: CASRLAGVGETQYF
V gene: TRBV19; clone size: -; D gene: -; J gene: TRBJ2-5; CDR3 DNA: TGTGCCAGTAGTATTCCGGGACGAGCAGTCGAGACCCAGTACTTC; CDR3 protein: CASSIPGRAVETQYF
V gene: TRBV10-3; clone size: -; D gene: TRBD1; J gene: TRBJ1-6; CDR3 DNA: TGTGCCATCAGAAGACAGGGAAAGAATTCACCCCTCCACTTT; CDR3 protein: CAIRRQGKNSPLHF
V gene: TRBV9; clone size: few; D gene: -; J gene: TRBJ2-3; CDR3 DNA: TGTGCCAGCAGCCAGGAGAGCACAGATACGCAGTATTTT; CDR3 protein: CASSQESTDTQYF
V gene: TRBV6-5; clone size: many; D gene: -; J gene: TRBJ1-5; CDR3 DNA: TGTGCCAGCAGTTACCGTAATCAGCCCCAGCATTTT; CDR3 protein: CASSYRNQPQHF
V gene: TRBV7-8; clone size: -; D gene: TRBD2; J gene: TRBJ2-7; CDR3 DNA: TGTGCCAGCAGCTTGGATGGGGGGGGGAAAGGCTCCTACGAGCAGTACTTC; CDR3 protein: CASSLDGGGKGSYEQYF
V gene: TRBV10-3; clone size: -; D gene: -; J gene: TRBJ2-7; CDR3 DNA: TGTGCCATCAGTGAGTCCCCTACAGGGAGTGGCGAGCAGTACTTC; CDR3 protein: CAISESPTGSGEQYF
V gene: TRBV7-2; clone size: few; D gene: TRBD2; J gene: TRBJ2-7; CDR3 DNA: TGTGCCAGCGCGGGAGTTTACGAGCAGTACTTC; CDR3 protein: CASAGVYEQYF
V gene: TRBV11-1; clone size: -; D gene: TRBD2; J gene: TRBJ2-1; CDR3 DNA: TGTGCCAGCAGAACACTGGCGGGGGAAACCTACAATGAGCAGTTCTTC; CDR3 protein: CASRTLAGETYNEQFF
V gene: TRBV20-1; clone size: -; D gene: -; J gene: TRBJ2-1; CDR3 DNA: TGCAGTGGTCGGGAATCCTACAATGAGCAGTTCTTC; CDR3 protein: CSGRESYNEQFF
V gene: TRBV5-1; clone size: many; D gene: -; J gene: TRBJ2-1; CDR3 DNA: TGCGCCAGCAGCTTGGCCTCGGTATTAGCAGCAGGCGGGCACAATGAGCAGTTCTTC; CDR3 protein: CASSLASVLAAGGHNEQFF
V gene: TRBV4-2; clone size: many; D gene: -; J gene: TRBJ2-1; CDR3 DNA: TGTGCCAGCAGCCCCCCAGGGAGCAGGGGTAATAATGAGCAGTTCTTC; CDR3 protein: CASSPPGSRGNNEQFF
V gene: TRBV15; clone size: -; D gene: -; J gene: TRBJ2-7; CDR3 DNA: TGTGCCACCAGCAGAGTATCCGGGGCCGAGCAGTACTTC; CDR3 protein: CATSRVSGAEQYF
V gene: TRBV15; clone size: -; D gene: -; J gene: TRBJ2-6; CDR3 DNA: TGTGCCACCAGCAAAGCGACGACAGGTTCTGGGGCCAACGTCCTGACTTTC; CDR3 protein: CATSKATTGSGANVLTF
V gene: TRBV15; clone size: few; D gene: TRBD1; J gene: TRBJ2-1; CDR3 DNA: TGTGCCACCAGCAGAGTAGGACAGGGGGTCCGTATTGAGCAGTTCTTC; CDR3 protein: CATSRVGQGVRIEQFF
V gene: TRBV11-2; clone size: -; D gene: TRBD2; J gene: TRBJ2-3; CDR3 DNA: TGTGCCAGCAGCTTCGGCTCGATAGCGGGAGGATCAGATACGCAGTATTTT; CDR3 protein: CASSFGSIAGGSDTQYF
V gene: TRBV6-6; clone size: -; D gene: -; J gene: TRBJ1-2; CDR3 DNA: TGTGCCAGCAATGGGGCAGGGGACCACTATGGCTACACCTTC; CDR3 protein: CASNGAGDHYGYTF
V gene: TRBV6-6; clone size: many; D gene: -; J gene: TRBJ1-5; CDR3 DNA: TGTGCCAGCAGCCGCGTTCGCTTTGGGGACAATCAGCCCCAGCATTTT; CDR3 protein: CASSRVRFGDNQPQHF
V gene: TRBV6-4; clone size: -; D gene: -; J gene: TRBJ1-6; CDR3 DNA: TGTGCCAGCAGTTCCGACGATAATTCACCCCTCCACTTT; CDR3 protein: CASSSDDNSPLHF
V gene: TRBV29-1; clone size: -; D gene: -; J gene: TRBJ1-1; CDR3 DNA: TGCAGCGTCGATAATATGGGACTTGGGAACACTGAAGCTTTCTTT; CDR3 protein: CSVDNMGLGNTEAFF
V gene: TRBV20-1; clone size: -; D gene: -; J gene: TRBJ1-5; CDR3 DNA: TGCAGTGCTAGCGCAGGGGATCAGCCCCAGCATTTT; CDR3 protein: CSASAGDQPQHF
V gene: TRBV20-1; clone size: -; D gene: TRBD2; J gene: TRBJ2-1; CDR3 DNA: TGCAGTCATCCGGGACTAGCGGGAGTGGGCAATGAGCAGTTCTTC; CDR3 protein: CSHPGLAGVGNEQFF
V gene: TRBV7-3; clone size: -; D gene: -; J gene: TRBJ1-6; CDR3 DNA: TGTGCCAGCAGCAAAGGATACTCCTATAATTCACCCCTCCACTTT; CDR3 protein: CASSKGYSYNSPLHF
V gene: TRBV19; clone size: -; D gene: -; J gene: TRBJ2-3; CDR3 DNA: TGTGCCAGCACTGAGCGGGCCAGCACAGATACGCAGTATTTT; CDR3 protein: CASTERASTDTQYF
V gene: TRBV7-3; clone size: -; D gene: -; J gene: TRBJ1-2; CDR3 DNA: TGTGCCACCAGAAGTATCGGGGGGGTATATGGCTACACCTTC; CDR3 protein: CATRSIGGVYGYTF
V gene: TRBV5-1; clone size: -; D gene: -; J gene: TRBJ1-4; CDR3 DNA: TGCGCCAGCAGCTTGGCATACGATGAAAAACTGTTTTTT; CDR3 protein: CASSLAYDEKLFF
V gene: TRBV6-1; clone size: -; D gene: -; J gene: TRBJ1-5; CDR3 DNA: TGTGCCAGCAGTACCCAGGGGTATAGCAATCAGCCCCAGCATTTT; CDR3 protein: CASSTQGYSNQPQHF
V gene: TRBV11-1; clone size: few; D gene: TRBD1; J gene: TRBJ2-7; CDR3 DNA: TGTGCCAGCAGCCCAGGGACAGGGGCGGTCGAGCAGTACTTC; CDR3 protein: CASSPGTGAVEQYF
V gene: TRBV29-1; clone size: few; D gene: TRBD2; J gene: TRBJ2-3; CDR3 DNA: TGCAGCGTTGGACTAGCGGGAGGCACAGATACGCAGTATTTT; CDR3 protein: CSVGLAGGTDTQYF
V gene: TRBV20-1; clone size: few; D gene: -; J gene: TRBJ2-3; CDR3 DNA: TGCAGTGCTACTACTTTCACAGATACGCAGTATTTT; CDR3 protein: CSATTFTDTQYF
V gene: TRBV9; clone size: -; D gene: -; J gene: TRBJ1-2; CDR3 DNA: TGTGCCAGCAGCGTAGATCGGCAGGACAATGGCTACACCTTC; CDR3 protein: CASSVDRQDNGYTF